This T cell receptor beta chain was documented in a study of T cells in Graves' hyperthyroidism and ophthalmopathy. This clonotype appeared many times. There were TCR beta CDR3 regions amplified from RNA transcripts. With the HTBI primer set, the TCR CDR3 went through a first round of RT-PCR. TCRdb redid the calling of the multiplex PCR reads with MiXCR, one entry per CDR3 protein. The repertoire holds about 250,000 distinct CDR3 sequences, with approximately 23% as singletons. Germline V CDR1 and CDR2: MNHEY, SMNVEV (reference sequence). Trimming stripped 2 bases from V and 1 base from J, with 11 bases between. CDR3 length: 15 amino acids.

Source material: blood. The sequence derives from a woman aged 40 to 49 with Graves' ophthalmopathy. The J gene is TRBJ2-5, the V gene TRBV27; possible D gene TRBD2, 5 bases. CDR3: CASSLLGGLQETQYF. CDR3 coding DNA: TGTGCCAGCAGTTTACTAGGCGGGCTCCAAGAGACCCAGTACTTC.